Following are 24 T cell receptor beta chains from one sample sequenced in a study of T cell responses to AZD1222 COVID-19 vaccine. Produced via immunoSEQ multiplex PCR; TCRdb's table is partial and in-frame only. The data contain 70,000 to 95,000 clones, approximately 90% of them singletons. This material consisted of peripheral blood, taken 28 days after the second AZD1222 dose. These receptors were obtained from an adult who received the AZD1222 COVID-19 vaccine.

This clone was found once. The chain employs TRBV5-1 and TRBJ2-3; 9 bases match TRBD2. The CDR3 has 15 residues. The junction had 5 bases not matched to a gene; V was cut back by 4 bases and J by 2 bases. The germline CDR1 and CDR2 sequences are SGHRS and YFSETQ. CDR3 sequence: CASSPRTSDTDTQYF. The CDR3 DNA is TGCGCCAGCAGCCCACGGACTAGCGACACAGATACGCAGTATTTT.

V and J are TRBV5-1 and TRBJ2-6; D is possibly TRBD2 (5 bases). Germline CDR1 SGHRS, CDR2 YFSETQ. The V and J ends lost 4 bases and 0 bases respectively, with 5 bases between them. The CDR3 contains 14 residues. In DNA form, the CDR3 reads TGCGCCAGCAGCGAGGGCTCTGGGGCCAACGTCCTGACTTTC. Protein sequence: CASSEGSGANVLTF.

This clone was seen once. The chain has TRBV9 and TRBJ2-1, with D maybe TRBD1 (5 bases). The V gene's germline CDR1 is SGDLS and CDR2 YYNGEE. The CDR3 contains 12 residues. The V gene lost 3 bases and the J gene lost 10 bases, with 11 bases spanning the gap. CDR3: CASSGGVNEQFF. The CDR3 DNA follows: TGTGCCAGCAGCGGGGGCGTGAACGAGCAGTTCTTC. The full variable domain, its missing parts supplied by reference TRBV9 and TRBJ2-1, is DSGVTQTPKHLITATGQRVTLRCSPRSGDLSVYWYQQSLDQGLQFLIQYYNGEERAKGNILERFSAQQFPDLHSELNLSSLELGDSALYFCASSGGVNEQFFGPGTRLTVL.

This clone was picked up a small number of times. This chain connects TRBV9 to TRBJ1-5, with 7 bases aligning to TRBD1. The V gene's germline CDR1 is SGDLS and CDR2 YYNGEE. Unmatched junction bases numbered 4, after V lost 5 bases and J lost 2 bases. This CDR3 has 14 residues. In DNA, the CDR3 is TGTGCCAGCAGTGACGACAGGGGCAATCAGCCCCAGCATTTT. Encoded protein: CASSDDRGNQPQHF.

The chain links TRBV6-5 to TRBJ1-1; a weak D match, TRBD1 (5 bases). CDR3 size: 14 residues. Germline V gene data show CDR1 as MNHEY and CDR2 as SVGAGI. V lost 5 bases and J 7 bases, leaving 17 bases between the germline ends. Here the CDR3 DNA reads TGTGCCAGCAGTCAGGGACGTGTTCGGCTTGAAGCTTTCTTT. Its protein product is CASSQGRVRLEAFF.

The chain is built from TRBV27 and TRBJ2-3, with TRBD2 identical over 9 bases. CDR3 size: 19 residues. V shed 5 bases and J 0 bases; nucleotides not matched to a gene: 15. Germline V gene sequence: CDR1 MNHEY, CDR2 SMNVEV (reference sequence). The CDR3 reads CASSPLGLAGRSSTDTQYF. DNA of the CDR3: TGTGCCAGCAGTCCCCTAGGGCTAGCGGGAAGGTCTAGCACAGATACGCAGTATTTT.

The chain is built from TRBV10-3 and TRBJ2-3; D unresolved. This CDR3 is built from 13 residues. Germline CDR1 is ENHRY and CDR2 is SYGVKD. Trimming removed 0 bases at V and 5 bases at J, with 6 bases between. The CDR3 reads CAISESRGDTQYF. CDR3 DNA sequence: TGTGCCATCAGTGAGTCGCGAGGAGATACGCAGTATTTT.

DNA of the CDR3: TGTGCCAGCAGTGAACGGGGTCGGGTACCGAACATTCAGTACTTC. Amino acids: CASSERGRVPNIQYF. The chain recombines TRBV25-1 with TRBJ2-4; D is possibly TRBD2 (5 bases). Deletions cut 2 bases from V and 7 bases from J, with 15 bases between. The CDR3 covers 15 residues. Germline V CDR1 and CDR2: MGHDK, SYGVNS.

This chain joins TRBV29-1 and TRBJ2-3; D gene ambiguous. Trimming removed 0 bases at V and 6 bases at J, with 13 bases between. Germline V gene lookup returns CDR1 SQVTM and CDR2 ANQGSEA. The CDR3 is made up of 14 amino acids. This CDR3 reads CSVEDYARGDTQYF. The CDR3 DNA is TGCAGCGTTGAAGATTATGCCCGTGGGGATACGCAGTATTTT.

The gene calls are TRBV29-1 and TRBJ1-1; no firm D call. The germline gives CDR1 SQVTM, CDR2 ANQGSEA. The ends were cut back, 0 bases at V and 7 bases at J, with 9 bases in the middle. This CDR3 spans 12 amino acids. In DNA form, the CDR3 reads TGCAGCGTTGAAGAACGGGCTATTGAAGCTTTCTTT. Amino acids: CSVEERAIEAFF.

The chain links TRBV18 to TRBJ1-4, with 7 positions matching TRBD1. This CDR3 has 16 amino acids. The V and J ends lost 2 bases and 7 bases, in that order; junction bases with no gene match: 10. The V gene's germline CDR1 is KGHSH and CDR2 LQKENI. CDR3 nucleotide sequence: TGTGCCAGCTCACCAGTCGACAGGGTAGTTGGTGAAAAACTGTTTTTT. It codes for CASSPVDRVVGEKLFF.

This clone was seen only once. This sequence joins TRBV3-1 (or the pseudogene TRBV3-2) and TRBJ2-5, with 7 bases aligning to TRBD2. Germline assignment: CDR1 LGHDT and CDR2 YNNKEL (reference sequence). CDR3 length: 15 amino acids. With 3 bases clipped from V and 1 base from J, the junction kept 5 bases outside the gene matches. The CDR3, as DNA: TGTGCCAGCAGCCAGGGGGAGGGCTCCCAAGAGACCCAGTACTTC. This encodes CASSQGEGSQETQYF.

The chain combines TRBV6-2 or TRBV6-3 with TRBJ2-1; 8 nucleotides agree with TRBD2. The CDR3 has 18 amino acids. CDR1 is MNHEY and CDR2 is SVGEGT in the germline V gene. J gave up 7 bases and V 6 bases, and 20 bases lay outside the gene matches. CDR3 sequence (DNA): TGTGCCAGCAGCTCTCACCTCGGGGGCGGGAGGATAGAAAATGAGCAGTTCTTC. Translated: CASSSHLGGGRIENEQFF.

V gene TRBV27 combines with J gene TRBJ2-7, with 8 bases matching TRBD1. Germline trimming cut 8 bases from V and 2 bases from J; bases unmatched to any gene: 5. The V gene's germline CDR1 is MNHEY and CDR2 SMNVEV (reference sequence). The CDR3 is 13 amino acids. The DNA for the CDR3 is TGTGCCAGCCAGACAGGGGACACCTACGAGCAGTACTTC. Protein sequence: CASQTGDTYEQYF.

This chain connects TRBV28 to TRBJ1-5; possible D gene TRBD1, 5 bases. The CDR3 has 17 residues. The germline V gene has CDR1 MDHEN and CDR2 SYDVKM. V was cut by 4 bases and J by 7 bases, with 23 bases left in between. The CDR3 sequence is CASSSIFRVGASQPQHF. The CDR3 bases are TGTGCCAGCAGTTCCATATTCAGGGTTGGAGCTAGCCAGCCCCAGCATTTT.

The rearrangement joins TRBV7-9 to TRBJ1-2; tentative D call: TRBD1 (5 bases). From germline, CDR1 is SEHNR and CDR2 FQNEAQ (reference sequence). Trimming shortened V by 0 bases and J by 6 bases, and 8 bases separated the two germline ends. The CDR3 spans 13 residues. The CDR3 spells CASSLAGRDGYTF. CDR3 bases: TGTGCCAGCAGCTTAGCGGGCAGGGATGGCTACACCTTC. The variable domain in full, completed from reference TRBV7-9 and TRBJ1-2, reads DTGVSQNPRHKITKRGQNVTFRCDPISEHNRLYWYRQTLGQGPEFLTYFQNEAQLEKSRLLSDRFSAERPKGSFSTLEIQRTEQGDSAMYLCASSLAGRDGYTFGSGTRLTVV.

The V gene is TRBV9, the J gene TRBJ2-3; 11 nucleotides line up with TRBD2. The germline V gene has CDR1 SGDLS and CDR2 YYNGEE. The CDR3 runs 15 residues. The V and J ends lost 3 bases and 2 bases, in that order; junction bases with no gene match: 2. As DNA, the CDR3 is TGTGCCAGCAGCGAGGGACTAGCGGACACAGATACGCAGTATTTT. This encodes CASSEGLADTDTQYF.

V gene TRBV2 combines with J gene TRBJ1-2; D not resolved. The V and J ends lost 4 bases and 4 bases respectively, with 13 bases between them. The germline V gene encodes CDR1 SNHLY and CDR2 FYNNEI. The CDR3 length is 14 residues. The CDR3 reads CASSVGRYGYGYTF. For the CDR3, the DNA is TGTGCCAGCAGTGTGGGTCGGTATGGCTATGGCTACACCTTC.

This chain joins TRBV9 and TRBJ2-7; D is perhaps TRBD1 (6 bases). The CDR3 contains 14 residues. Trimming shortened V by 4 bases and J by 3 bases, and 14 bases separated the two germline ends. The V gene's germline CDR1 is SGDLS and CDR2 YYNGEE. The CDR3 reads CASSSREGGYEQYF. The CDR3 DNA sequence: TGTGCCAGCAGCTCTAGAGAAGGGGGCTACGAGCAGTACTTC.

The rearrangement uses TRBV28 and TRBJ2-7, with D possibly matching TRBD1 (6 bases). Germline CDR1 MDHEN, CDR2 SYDVKM. The CDR3 covers 15 residues. Trimming removed 7 bases at V and 1 base at J, with 17 bases between. The CDR3 protein is CASTPRDIRSYEQYF. The CDR3 nucleotides read TGTGCCAGCACTCCCAGGGACATCCGATCCTACGAGCAGTACTTC.

The chain links TRBV19 to TRBJ2-4; either TRBD1 or TRBD2 may supply D (6 bases each). Germline loops: CDR1 LNHDA, CDR2 SQIVND (reference sequence). CDR3 length: 15 amino acids. The ends were cut back, 1 base at V and 1 base at J, with 8 bases in the middle. In DNA, the CDR3 is TGTGCCAGTAGTATAGCGGGGGCTGCCAAAAACATTCAGTACTTC. It encodes CASSIAGAAKNIQYF.

This clone was picked up a small number of times. The rearrangement uses TRBV24-1 and TRBJ1-4, with TRBD1 matching over 7 bases. The junction had 0 bases not matched to a gene; V was cut back by 3 bases and J by 0 bases. The CDR3 contains 15 residues. The germline gives CDR1 KGHDR, CDR2 SFDVKD. CDR3 amino acids: CATSDTGATNEKLFF. In nucleotides, the CDR3 is TGTGCCACCAGTGATACAGGGGCAACTAATGAAAAACTGTTTTTT.

The chain couples TRBV2 to TRBJ2-7; 9 bases line up with TRBD2. V dropped 8 bases and J dropped 3; count of bases not matched to a gene: 8. The CDR3 length is 14 residues. Germline V gene data show CDR1 as SNHLY and CDR2 as FYNNEI. For the CDR3, the DNA is TGTGCCAGCTGTTGCCTAGCGGGGAACTACGAGCAGTACTTC. Translating it yields CASCCLAGNYEQYF.

This chain joins TRBV29-1 and TRBJ1-5; no clear D. CDR1 and CDR2 (germline): SQVTM, ANQGSEA. The CDR3 has 12 amino acids. V dropped 4 bases and J dropped 4 bases, with 8 bases sitting between them. The CDR3 coding sequence is TGCAGCGTTGGGGATGGAAATCAGCCCCAGCATTTT. This encodes CSVGDGNQPQHF.